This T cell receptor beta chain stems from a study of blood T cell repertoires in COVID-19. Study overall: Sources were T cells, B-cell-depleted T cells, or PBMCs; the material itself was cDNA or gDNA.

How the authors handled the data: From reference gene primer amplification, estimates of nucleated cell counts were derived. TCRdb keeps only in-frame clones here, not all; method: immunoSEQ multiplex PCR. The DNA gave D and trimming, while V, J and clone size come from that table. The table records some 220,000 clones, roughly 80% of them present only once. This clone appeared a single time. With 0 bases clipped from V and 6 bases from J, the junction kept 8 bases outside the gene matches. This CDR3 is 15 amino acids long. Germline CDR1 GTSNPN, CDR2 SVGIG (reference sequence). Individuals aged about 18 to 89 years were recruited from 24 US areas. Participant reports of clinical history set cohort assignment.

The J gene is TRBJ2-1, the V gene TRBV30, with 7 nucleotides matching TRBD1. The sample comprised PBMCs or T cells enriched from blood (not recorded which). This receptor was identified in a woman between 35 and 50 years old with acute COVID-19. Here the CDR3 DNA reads TGTGCCTGGAGTGTAAGGGGGCTTCCTCCCAATGAGCAGTTCTTC. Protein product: CAWSVRGLPPNEQFF.